This is a list of T cell receptor beta chains from one sample in a study of cytomegalovirus exposure and HLA in healthy donors. Profiled with immunoSEQ multiplex PCR; TCRdb holds only in-frame clones, not every one. The data hold about 130,000 clones, with 65% to 80% observed a single time. The material sequenced was PBMCs. Every receptor here comes from a woman in her 40s in good health and CMV-seronegative. Each CDR3 is given with its conserved first and last residue. The D gene is left open where the match is weak. Clone size appears in some rows only: once, few, many, or a class for an expanded clone.

>-|TRBJ2-5|-|TRBV7-2
CASSLTAPGARGLETQYF
TGTGCCAGCAGCTTAACCGCCCCCGGGGCAAGGGGGTTGGAGACCCAGTACTTC
>TRBD1|TRBJ1-2|-|TRBV27
CASSFVGVEGGAYGYTF
TGTGCCAGCAGTTTTGTGGGGGTTGAAGGGGGCGCCTATGGCTACACCTTC
>-|TRBJ2-6|-|TRBV11-1
CASSASGVLANGLTF
TGTGCCAGCAGCGCCTCAGGGGTATTGGCCAACGGCCTGACTTTC
>-|TRBJ2-5|-|TRBV6-1
CASNSGGATQYF
TGTGCCAGCAATTCTGGCGGCGCGACCCAGTACTTC
>-|TRBJ2-7|-|TRBV4-1
CASSQRTDFAYEQYF
TGCGCCAGCAGCCAACGGACGGACTTCGCCTACGAGCAGTACTTC
>TRBD1|TRBJ1-2|-|TRBV6-5
CASSYGQGNYGYTF
TGTGCCAGCAGTTATGGACAGGGAAACTATGGCTACACCTTC
>-|TRBJ2-2|-|TRBV30
CAWGLLAGELFF
TGTGCCTGGGGGCTTCTTGCTGGGGAGCTGTTTTTT
>TRBD2|TRBJ2-7|few|TRBV29-1
CSVERTSGSSGEQYF
TGCAGCGTTGAGCGGACTAGCGGGAGCTCTGGCGAGCAGTACTTC
>TRBD2|TRBJ2-7|-|TRBV10-3
CAITPGAGGQEQYF
TGTGCCATCACCCCCGGAGCGGGGGGGCAGGAGCAGTACTTC
>-|TRBJ1-2|once|TRBV30
CAWSPFDRTQISNYGYTF
TGTGCCTGGAGTCCTTTTGACAGAACACAGATTTCTAACTATGGCTACACCTTC
>-|TRBJ1-1|-|TRBV2
CASSDNPTENTEAFF
TGTGCCAGCAGCGACAACCCGACAGAGAACACTGAAGCTTTCTTT
>TRBD1|TRBJ2-1|-|TRBV14
CASSRLDRDRGGNEQFF
TGTGCCAGCAGCCGTTTAGACCGGGACAGGGGAGGGAATGAGCAGTTCTTC
>-|TRBJ2-6|-|TRBV19
CASSAQGPRSGANGLTF
TGTGCCAGTAGTGCTCAGGGTCCCCGCTCTGGGGCCAACGGCCTGACTTTC
>-|TRBJ1-4|-|TRBV19
CASSGQGNEKLFF
TGTGCCAGTAGTGGGCAGGGGAATGAAAAACTGTTTTTT